The T cell receptor beta chain described here comes from a study of T-cell memory formation after mild COVID-19. The CDR3 is 16 amino acids. V was clipped by 5 bases and J by 7 bases, with 24 bases between them. Germline lookup yields CDR1 MNHEY and CDR2 SVGAGI. With respect to this clonotype: The target antigen is unknown.

Findings of the study overall: Most CD4+ clones that shrank were in CM and EM, while CD8+ ones turned up in EMRA.

TCRdb called the 5' RACE reads again in MiXCR, with one record for every CDR3 protein. The sample carries about 170,000 distinct CDR3 sequences, over 10% recorded once. The sample consisted of PBMCs or a T cell subset sorted from them (not recorded which). The chain recombines TRBV6-5 with TRBJ2-7; a weak D match, TRBD2 (6 bases). The clonotype comes from a man between 18 and 35 years old who had mild COVID-19 (a few samples of this study predate the infection). Cell type and time point are not known. The CDR3 DNA reads as TGTGCCAGCAGTCCGGGACTGACTACCGCCTACGGGGAGCAGTACTTC. It yields the protein CASSPGLTTAYGEQYF.